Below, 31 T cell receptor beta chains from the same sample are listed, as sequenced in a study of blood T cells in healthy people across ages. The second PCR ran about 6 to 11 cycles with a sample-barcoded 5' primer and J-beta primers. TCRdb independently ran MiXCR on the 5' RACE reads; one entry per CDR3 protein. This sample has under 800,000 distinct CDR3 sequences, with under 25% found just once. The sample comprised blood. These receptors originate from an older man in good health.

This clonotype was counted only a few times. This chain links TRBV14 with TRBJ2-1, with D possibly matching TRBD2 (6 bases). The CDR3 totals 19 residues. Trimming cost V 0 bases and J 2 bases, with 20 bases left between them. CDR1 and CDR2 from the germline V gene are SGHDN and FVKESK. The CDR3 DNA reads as TGTGCCAGCAGCCAAGATCCCCCTAGCGCGCCGAGCACCTACAATGAGCAGTTCTTC. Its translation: CASSQDPPSAPSTYNEQFF.

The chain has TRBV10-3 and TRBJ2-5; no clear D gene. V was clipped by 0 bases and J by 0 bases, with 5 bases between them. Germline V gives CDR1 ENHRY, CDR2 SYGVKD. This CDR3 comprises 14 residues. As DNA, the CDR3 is TGTGCCATCAGTGAGTCAGTGGACCAAGAGACCCAGTACTTC. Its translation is CAISESVDQETQYF.

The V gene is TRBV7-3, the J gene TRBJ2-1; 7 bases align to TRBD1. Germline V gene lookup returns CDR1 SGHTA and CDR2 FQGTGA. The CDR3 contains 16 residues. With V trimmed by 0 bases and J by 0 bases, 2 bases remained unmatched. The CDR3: CASSLTRDSSYNEQFF. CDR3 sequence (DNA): TGTGCCAGCAGCTTAACGAGGGACAGCTCCTACAATGAGCAGTTCTTC. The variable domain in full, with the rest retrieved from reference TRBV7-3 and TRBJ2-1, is GAGVSQTPSNKVTEKGKYVELRCDPISGHTALYWYRQSLGQGPEFLIYFQGTGAADDSGLPNDRFFAVRPEGSVSTLKIQRTERGDSAVYLCASSLTRDSSYNEQFFGPGTRLTVL.

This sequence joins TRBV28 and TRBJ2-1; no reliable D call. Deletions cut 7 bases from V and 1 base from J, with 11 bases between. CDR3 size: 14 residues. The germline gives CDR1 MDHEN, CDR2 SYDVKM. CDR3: CASTPPRSYNEQFF. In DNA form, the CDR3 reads TGTGCCAGCACCCCCCCGAGGTCCTACAATGAGCAGTTCTTC.

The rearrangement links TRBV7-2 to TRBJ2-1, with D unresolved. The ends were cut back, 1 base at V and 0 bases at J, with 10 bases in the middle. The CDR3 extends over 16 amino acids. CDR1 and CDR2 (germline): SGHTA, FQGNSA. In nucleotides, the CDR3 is TGTGCCAGCAGCTTAGGGTGGCAAAGCTCCTACAATGAGCAGTTCTTC. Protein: CASSLGWQSSYNEQFF. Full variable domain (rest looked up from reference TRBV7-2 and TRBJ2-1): GAGVSQSPSNKVTEKGKDVELRCDPISGHTALYWYRQSLGQGLEFLIYFQGNSAPDKSGLPSDRFSAERTGGSVSTLTIQRTQQEDSAVYLCASSLGWQSSYNEQFFGPGTRLTVL.

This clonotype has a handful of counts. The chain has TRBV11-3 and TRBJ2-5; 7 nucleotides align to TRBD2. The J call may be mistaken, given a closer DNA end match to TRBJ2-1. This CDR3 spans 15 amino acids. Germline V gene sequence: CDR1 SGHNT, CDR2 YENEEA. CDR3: CASSLRGTGGNEQFF. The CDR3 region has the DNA TGTGCCAGCAGCCTTAGAGGAACGGGGGGCAATGAGCAGTTCTTC.

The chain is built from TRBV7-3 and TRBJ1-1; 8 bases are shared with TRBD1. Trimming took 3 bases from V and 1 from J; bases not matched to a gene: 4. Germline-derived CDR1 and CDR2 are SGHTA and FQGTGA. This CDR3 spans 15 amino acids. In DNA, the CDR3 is TGTGCCAGCAGCTTGGACAGGGCCTCGAACACTGAAGCTTTCTTT. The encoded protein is CASSLDRASNTEAFF.

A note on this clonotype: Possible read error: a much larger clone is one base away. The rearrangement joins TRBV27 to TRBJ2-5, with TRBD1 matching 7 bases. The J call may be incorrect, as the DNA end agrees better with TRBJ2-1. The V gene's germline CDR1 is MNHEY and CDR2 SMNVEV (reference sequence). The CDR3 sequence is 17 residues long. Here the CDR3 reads CACSFTALGDSSNEQFF. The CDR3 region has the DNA TGTGCCTGCAGTTTTACGGCACTAGGGGACAGTAGTAATGAGCAGTTCTTC.

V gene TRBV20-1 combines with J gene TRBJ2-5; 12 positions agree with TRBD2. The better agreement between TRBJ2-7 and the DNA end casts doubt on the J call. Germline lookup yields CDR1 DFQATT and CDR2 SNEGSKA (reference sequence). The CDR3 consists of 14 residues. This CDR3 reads CSASATSGRYEQYF. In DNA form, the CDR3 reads TGCAGTGCTAGCGCGACTAGCGGGAGATACGAGCAGTACTTC.

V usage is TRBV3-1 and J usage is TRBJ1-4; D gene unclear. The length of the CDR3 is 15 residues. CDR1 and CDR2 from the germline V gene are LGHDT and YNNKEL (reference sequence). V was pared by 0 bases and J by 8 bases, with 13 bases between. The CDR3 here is CASSQEPGVGEKLFF. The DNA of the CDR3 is TGTGCCAGCAGCCAAGAACCGGGCGTGGGCGAAAAACTGTTTTTT.

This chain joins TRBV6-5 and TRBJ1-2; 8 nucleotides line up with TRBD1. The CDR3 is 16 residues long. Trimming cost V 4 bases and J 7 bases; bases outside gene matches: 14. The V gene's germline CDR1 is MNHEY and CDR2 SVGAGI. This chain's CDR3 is CASSSTSTQGAAGYTF. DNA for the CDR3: TGTGCCAGCAGTTCTACATCAACTCAGGGGGCGGCTGGCTACACCTTC.

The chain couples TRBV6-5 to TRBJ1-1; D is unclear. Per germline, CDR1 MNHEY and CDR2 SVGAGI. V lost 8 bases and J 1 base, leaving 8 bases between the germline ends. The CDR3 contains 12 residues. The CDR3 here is CASGDSNTEAFF. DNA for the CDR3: TGTGCCAGCGGAGATTCGAACACTGAAGCTTTCTTT.

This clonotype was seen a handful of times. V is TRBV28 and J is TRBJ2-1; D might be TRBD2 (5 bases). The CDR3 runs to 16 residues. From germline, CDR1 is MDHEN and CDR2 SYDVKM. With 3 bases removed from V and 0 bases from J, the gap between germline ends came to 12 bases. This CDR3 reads CASSFRGKSSYNEQFF. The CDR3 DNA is TGTGCCAGCAGTTTTAGAGGGAAGAGCTCCTACAATGAGCAGTTCTTC.

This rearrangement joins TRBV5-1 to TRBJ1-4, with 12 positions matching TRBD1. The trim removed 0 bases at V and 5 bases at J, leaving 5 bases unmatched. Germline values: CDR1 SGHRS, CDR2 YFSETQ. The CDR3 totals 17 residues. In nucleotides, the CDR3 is TGCGCCAGCAGCTTGGCCCAAGGGACAGGGGGCAATGAAAAACTGTTTTTT. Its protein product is CASSLAQGTGGNEKLFF. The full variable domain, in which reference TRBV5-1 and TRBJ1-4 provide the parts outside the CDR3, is KAGVTQTPRYLIKTRGQQVTLSCSPISGHRSVSWYQQTPGQGLQFLFEYFSETQRNKGNFPGRFSGRQFSNSRSEMNVSTLELGDSALYLCASSLAQGTGGNEKLFFGSGTQLSVL.

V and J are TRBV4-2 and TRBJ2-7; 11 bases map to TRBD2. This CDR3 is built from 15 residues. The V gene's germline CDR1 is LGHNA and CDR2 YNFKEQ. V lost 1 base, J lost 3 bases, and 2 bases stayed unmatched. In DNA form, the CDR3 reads TGTGCCAGCAGCCAAGGACTAGCGGGGAACTACGAGCAGTACTTC. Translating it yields CASSQGLAGNYEQYF.

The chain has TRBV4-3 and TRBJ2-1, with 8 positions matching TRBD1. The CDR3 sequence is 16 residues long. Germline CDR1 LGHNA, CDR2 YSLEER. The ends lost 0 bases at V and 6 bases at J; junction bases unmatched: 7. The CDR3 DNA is TGCGCCAGCAGCCAAGATAGAGGACAGGGCTTCAATGAGCAGTTCTTC. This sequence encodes CASSQDRGQGFNEQFF.

The CDR3 reads CASRRTLEETQYF. The CDR3 DNA reads TGTGCCAGCAGAAGGACCCTGGAGGAGACCCAGTACTTC. The chain combines TRBV6-5 with TRBJ2-5; no firm D call. Germline lookup yields CDR1 MNHEY and CDR2 SVGAGI. The length of the CDR3 is 13 residues. V was clipped by 6 bases and J by 5 bases, with 13 bases between them.

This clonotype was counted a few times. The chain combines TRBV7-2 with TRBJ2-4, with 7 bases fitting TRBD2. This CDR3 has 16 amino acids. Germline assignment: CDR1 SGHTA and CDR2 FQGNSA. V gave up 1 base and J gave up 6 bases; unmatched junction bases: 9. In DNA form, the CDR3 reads TGTGCCAGCAGCTTAGGTCTCTCGGCTAGCGGAAACATTCAGTACTTC. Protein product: CASSLGLSASGNIQYF.

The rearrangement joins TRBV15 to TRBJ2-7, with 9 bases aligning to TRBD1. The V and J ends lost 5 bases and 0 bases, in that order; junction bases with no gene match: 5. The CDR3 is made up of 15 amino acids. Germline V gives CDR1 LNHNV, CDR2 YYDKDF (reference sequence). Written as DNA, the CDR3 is TGTGCCACCAGCTACGACAGGGGGGACTCCTACGAGCAGTACTTC. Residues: CATSYDRGDSYEQYF.

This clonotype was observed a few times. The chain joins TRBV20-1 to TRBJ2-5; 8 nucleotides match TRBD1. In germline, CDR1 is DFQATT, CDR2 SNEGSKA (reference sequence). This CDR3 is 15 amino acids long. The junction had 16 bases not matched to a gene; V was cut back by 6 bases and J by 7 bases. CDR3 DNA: TGCAGTGCCTTAGGCGGGACAGGTCCGGGTGGGACCCAGTACTTC. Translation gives CSALGGTGPGGTQYF.

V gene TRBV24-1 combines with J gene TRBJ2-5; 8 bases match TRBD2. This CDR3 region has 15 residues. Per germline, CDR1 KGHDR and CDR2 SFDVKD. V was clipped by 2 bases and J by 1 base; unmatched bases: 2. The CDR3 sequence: CATSDSTSGQETQYF. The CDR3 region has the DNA TGTGCCACCAGTGATTCCACTAGCGGCCAAGAGACCCAGTACTTC.

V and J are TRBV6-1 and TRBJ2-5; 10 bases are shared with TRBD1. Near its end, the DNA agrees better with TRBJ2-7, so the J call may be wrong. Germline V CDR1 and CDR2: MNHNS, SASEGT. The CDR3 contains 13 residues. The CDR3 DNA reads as TGTGCCAGCACCGGGACAGGGGTCCACGAGCAGTACTTC. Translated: CASTGTGVHEQYF.

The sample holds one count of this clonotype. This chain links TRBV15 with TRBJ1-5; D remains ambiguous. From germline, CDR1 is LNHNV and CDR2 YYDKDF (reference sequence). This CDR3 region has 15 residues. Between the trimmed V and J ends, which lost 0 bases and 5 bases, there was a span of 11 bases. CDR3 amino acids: CATSREAGGYQPQHF. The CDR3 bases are TGTGCCACCAGCAGAGAAGCGGGCGGATATCAGCCCCAGCATTTT.

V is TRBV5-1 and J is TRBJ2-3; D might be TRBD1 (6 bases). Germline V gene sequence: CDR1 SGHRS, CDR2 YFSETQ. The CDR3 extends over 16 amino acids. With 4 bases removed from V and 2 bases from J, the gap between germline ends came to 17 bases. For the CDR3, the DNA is TGCGCCAGCAGCGTCTACAATCGGGACAACACAGATACGCAGTATTTT. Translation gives CASSVYNRDNTDTQYF.

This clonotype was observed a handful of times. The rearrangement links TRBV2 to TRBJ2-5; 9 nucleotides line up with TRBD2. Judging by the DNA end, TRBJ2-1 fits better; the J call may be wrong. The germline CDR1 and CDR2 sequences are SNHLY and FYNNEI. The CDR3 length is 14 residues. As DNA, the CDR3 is TGTGCCAGCAGGAGTAGCGGGAGTAGCAATGAGCAGTTCTTC. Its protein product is CASRSSGSSNEQFF.

The chain's CDR3 is CASSFRALYNEQFF. The CDR3 DNA reads as TGTGCCAGCAGTTTTCGCGCGCTCTACAATGAGCAGTTCTTC. The V call is TRBV12-3 or TRBV12-4, the J call TRBJ2-7; D is unclear. TRBJ2-1 matches the DNA end more closely, so the J call is doubtful. The CDR3 loop spans 14 amino acids.

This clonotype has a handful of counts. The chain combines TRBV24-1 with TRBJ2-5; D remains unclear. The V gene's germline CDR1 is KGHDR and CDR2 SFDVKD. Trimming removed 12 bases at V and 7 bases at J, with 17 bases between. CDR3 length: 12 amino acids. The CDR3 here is CAPLNRIRTQYF. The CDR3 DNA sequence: TGTGCCCCACTGAATCGGATCAGGACCCAGTACTTC.

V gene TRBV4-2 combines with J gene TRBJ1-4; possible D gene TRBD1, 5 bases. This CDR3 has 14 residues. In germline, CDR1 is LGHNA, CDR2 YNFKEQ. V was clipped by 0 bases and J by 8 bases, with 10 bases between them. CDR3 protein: CASSQDFGDEKLFF. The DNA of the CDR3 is TGTGCCAGCAGCCAAGATTTTGGGGACGAAAAACTGTTTTTT.

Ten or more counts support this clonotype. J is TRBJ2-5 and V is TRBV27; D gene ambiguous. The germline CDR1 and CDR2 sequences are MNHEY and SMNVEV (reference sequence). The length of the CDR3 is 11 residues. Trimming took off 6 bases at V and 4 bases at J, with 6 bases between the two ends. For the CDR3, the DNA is TGTGCCAGCAGATTGGGAGAGACCCAGTACTTC. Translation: CASRLGETQYF.

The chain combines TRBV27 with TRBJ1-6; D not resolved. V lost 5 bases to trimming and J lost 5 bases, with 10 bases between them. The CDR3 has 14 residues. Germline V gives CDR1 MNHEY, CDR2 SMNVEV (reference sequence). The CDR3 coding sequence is TGTGCCAGCAGTAATCGACGGAATAATTCACCCCTCCACTTT. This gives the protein CASSNRRNNSPLHF.

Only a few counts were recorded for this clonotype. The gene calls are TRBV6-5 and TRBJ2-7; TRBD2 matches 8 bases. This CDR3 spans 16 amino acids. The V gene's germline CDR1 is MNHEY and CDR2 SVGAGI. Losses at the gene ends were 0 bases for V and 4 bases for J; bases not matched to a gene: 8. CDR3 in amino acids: CASSYSPVSGIYEQYF. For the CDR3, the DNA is TGTGCCAGCAGTTACTCGCCGGTTAGCGGGATTTACGAGCAGTACTTC.